The sequence of this T cell receptor beta chain was determined in a study of CD8+CD57+ T cells in acquired aplastic anemia. The study's findings and limits: About 29 CD8+ CDR3 sequences occurred in both the patients and the controls.

This clonotype came up once. Its specificity is unknown. Germline-derived CDR1 and CDR2 are LNHNV and YYDKDF (reference sequence). V was cut by 0 bases and J by 6 bases, with 12 bases left in between. The CDR3 length is 14 residues. Profiles of TCR beta VDJ and CDR3 were generated from a genomic DNA template. Using its own MiXCR run on the reads, TCRdb lists one record per CDR3 protein. The top ten clones hold about 43% of a sample with approximately 200,000 distinct CDR3 sequences, around three fifths of them seen once. The chain has TRBV15 and TRBJ2-7; D call uncertain. This TCR was recovered from a human donor with severe aplastic anemia or a healthy control (not recorded which). Sequenced material: sorted CD4+, CD8+, or CD8+CD57+ T cells (not recorded which) from PBMCs. CDR3 nucleotide sequence: TGTGCCACCAGCAGAGAGCAGGATCCGGGCGAGCAGTACTTC. Translated: CATSREQDPGEQYF.